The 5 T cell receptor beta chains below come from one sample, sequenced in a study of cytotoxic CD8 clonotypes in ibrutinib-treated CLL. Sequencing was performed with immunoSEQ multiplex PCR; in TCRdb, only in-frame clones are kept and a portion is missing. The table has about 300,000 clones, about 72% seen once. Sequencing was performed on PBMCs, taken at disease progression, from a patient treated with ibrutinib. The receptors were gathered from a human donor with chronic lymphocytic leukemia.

The CDR3 DNA sequence: TGTGCCAGCAGCTTCGACAGAGACAATCAGCCCCAGCATTTT. It encodes CASSFDRDNQPQHF. The chain joins TRBV11-2 to TRBJ1-5, with D possibly being TRBD1 (5 bases). The ends were cut back, 3 bases at V and 3 bases at J, with 9 bases in the middle. Germline V gene sequence: CDR1 SGHAT, CDR2 FQNNGV. This CDR3 region has 14 residues.

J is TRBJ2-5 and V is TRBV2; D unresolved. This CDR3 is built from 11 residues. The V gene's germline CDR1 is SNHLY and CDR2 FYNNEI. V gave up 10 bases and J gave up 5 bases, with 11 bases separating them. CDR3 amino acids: CATTVGETQYF. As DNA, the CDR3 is TGTGCCACCACCGTCGGGGAGACCCAGTACTTC.

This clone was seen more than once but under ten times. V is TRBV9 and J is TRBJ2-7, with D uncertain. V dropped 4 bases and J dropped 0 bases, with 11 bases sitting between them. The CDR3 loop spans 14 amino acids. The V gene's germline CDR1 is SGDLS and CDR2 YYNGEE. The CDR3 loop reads CASSIRPSSYEQYF. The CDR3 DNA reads TGTGCCAGCAGCATCCGACCCAGCTCCTACGAGCAGTACTTC.

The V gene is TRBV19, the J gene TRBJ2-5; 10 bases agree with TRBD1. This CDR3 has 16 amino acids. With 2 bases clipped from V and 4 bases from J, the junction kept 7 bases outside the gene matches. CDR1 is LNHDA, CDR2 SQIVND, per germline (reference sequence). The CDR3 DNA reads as TGTGCCAGTAGTATACAGGGGACAGGGGTGGCAGAGACCCAGTACTTC. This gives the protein CASSIQGTGVAETQYF. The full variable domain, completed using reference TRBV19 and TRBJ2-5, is DGGITQSPKYLFRKEGQNVTLSCEQNLNHDAMYWYRQDPGQGLRLIYYSQIVNDFQKGDIAEGYSVSREKKESFPLTVTSAQKNPTAFYLCASSIQGTGVAETQYFGPGTRLLVL.

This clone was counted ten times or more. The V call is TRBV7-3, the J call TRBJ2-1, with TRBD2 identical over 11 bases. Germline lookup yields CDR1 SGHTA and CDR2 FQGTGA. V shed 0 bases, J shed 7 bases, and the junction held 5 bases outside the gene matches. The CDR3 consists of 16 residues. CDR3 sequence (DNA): TGTGCCAGCAGCTTAACGCCACTAGCGGGGGTGAATGAGCAGTTCTTC. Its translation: CASSLTPLAGVNEQFF.